The 21 T cell receptor beta chains reported below all come from one sample, sequenced in a study of vaccination and CD4 T cells after COVID-19. The treatment: approximately 10-day PBMC culture with coronavirus spike peptide pools or control peptides (ViraFEST assay). Sequencing of DNA taken from cultured CD4+ T cells relied on the Oncomine TCR Beta short-read assay. Via MiXCR, TCRdb re-called the PCR reads, giving one row per CDR3 protein. The sample lists over 10,000 distinct CDR3 sequences, about three fifths seen once, with 14% to 15% in the top ten. Antigen specificity for these receptors is unknown. Input material: CD4+ T cells from blood, cultured in vitro. Receptor source: a human donor who had recovered from COVID-19.

This rearrangement joins TRBV20-1 to TRBJ1-2, with D perhaps TRBD1 (6 bases). The germline V and J ends were trimmed by 6 bases and 1 base, with 12 bases remaining between them. CDR3 length: 13 residues. Germline V gene lookup returns CDR1 DFQATT and CDR2 SNEGSKA (reference sequence). CDR3 residues: CSAYRDLNYGYTF. Written as DNA, the CDR3 is TGCAGTGCCTACAGGGATCTTAACTATGGCTACACCTTC.

The V and J genes are TRBV19 and TRBJ1-5; D gene unclear. The length of the CDR3 is 13 residues. From germline, CDR1 is LNHDA and CDR2 SQIVND (reference sequence). Trimming stripped 7 bases from V and 9 bases from J, with 16 bases between. The CDR3 region is CASNKGFLGPQHF. The CDR3 bases are TGTGCCAGTAACAAGGGATTCCTTGGGCCCCAGCATTTT.

The V call is TRBV20-1, the J call TRBJ2-7; TRBD2 aligns across 10 bases. V lost 6 bases, J lost 5 bases, and 13 bases stayed unmatched. Germline CDR1 reads DFQATT; CDR2 reads SNEGSKA (reference sequence). The CDR3 is made up of 15 amino acids. CDR3 sequence: CSAISSGRLQNEQYF. Here the CDR3 DNA reads TGCAGTGCCATCTCTAGCGGGAGACTCCAAAACGAGCAGTACTTC.

The gene calls are TRBV7-6 and TRBJ2-5; weak D call: TRBD2 (6 bases). This CDR3 has 16 amino acids. Trimming left V 5 bases short and J 0 bases short, with 16 bases between. The germline V gene encodes CDR1 SGHVS and CDR2 FNYEAQ. CDR3 residues: CASSPRDSLYQETQYF. For the CDR3, the DNA is TGTGCCAGCAGCCCGAGGGACTCACTCTACCAAGAGACCCAGTACTTC.

The V call is TRBV25-1, the J call TRBJ2-1; D may be TRBD2 (5 bases). Between the trimmed V and J ends, which lost 6 bases and 0 bases, there was a span of 18 bases. The CDR3 has 17 residues. CDR1 and CDR2 from the germline V gene are MGHDK and SYGVNS. CDR3 protein: CASSNSPRGSSYNEQFF. Here the CDR3 DNA reads TGTGCCAGCAGCAACTCCCCACGGGGATCCTCCTACAATGAGCAGTTCTTC.

The gene calls are TRBV7-2 and TRBJ2-2; 7 bases fit TRBD1. J gave up 7 bases and V 6 bases, and 11 bases lay outside the gene matches. This CDR3 has 15 residues. CDR1 and CDR2 (germline): SGHTA, FQGNSA. The CDR3 region is CASSYSGGLGGELFF. DNA of the CDR3: TGTGCCAGCAGTTATTCAGGGGGTTTGGGCGGGGAGCTGTTTTTT.

The chain couples TRBV20-1 to TRBJ2-7; the match to TRBD2 covers 7 bases. The CDR3 extends over 15 amino acids. Germline assignment: CDR1 DFQATT and CDR2 SNEGSKA (reference sequence). V dropped 3 bases and J dropped 0; count of bases not matched to a gene: 8. The CDR3 region is CSASRGGSLSYEQYF. The CDR3 bases are TGCAGTGCTAGCCGGGGCGGGAGCCTCTCCTACGAGCAGTACTTC.

The chain links TRBV20-1 to TRBJ2-3; D is unresolved. The CDR3 sequence is 11 residues long. Trimming left V 5 bases short and J 3 bases short, with 6 bases between. Germline CDR1 reads DFQATT; CDR2 reads SNEGSKA (reference sequence). CDR3 in amino acids: CSAHSTDTQYF. The CDR3 DNA reads TGCAGTGCTCATTCGACAGATACGCAGTATTTT.

V and J are TRBV7-9 and TRBJ1-4; weak D call: TRBD1 (5 bases). V shed 6 bases and J shed 8 bases, with 16 bases lying between them. Germline-derived CDR1 and CDR2 are SEHNR and FQNEAQ (reference sequence). The CDR3 has 14 residues. CDR3 in amino acids: CASSWGGVGEKLFF. DNA for the CDR3: TGTGCCAGCAGTTGGGGAGGGGTGGGCGAAAAACTGTTTTTT.

This rearrangement joins TRBV28 to TRBJ2-3; the D gene is possibly TRBD2 (6 bases). This CDR3 region has 12 residues. Germline V gene sequence: CDR1 MDHEN, CDR2 SYDVKM. Trimming pared 6 bases from V and 3 bases from J, leaving 7 bases between. The CDR3 nucleotides are TGTGCCAGCAGGGAGGGGACAGATACGCAGTATTTT. Amino acid sequence: CASREGTDTQYF.

The chain employs TRBV15 and TRBJ1-4; no definite D call. Looked up from germline, CDR1 is LNHNV and CDR2 is YYDKDF (reference sequence). There are 11 residues in the CDR3. The ends were cut back, 6 bases at V and 7 bases at J, with 6 bases in the middle. CDR3 sequence reads: CATRTGEKLFF. Written as DNA, the CDR3 is TGTGCCACCAGGACCGGTGAAAAACTGTTTTTT.

The chain employs TRBV20-1 and TRBJ2-7, with 10 bases identical to TRBD2. Per germline, CDR1 DFQATT and CDR2 SNEGSKA (reference sequence). CDR3 length: 15 amino acids. V lost 0 bases to trimming and J lost 3 bases; unmatched junction nucleotides: 5. CDR3 bases: TGCAGTGCTAGAGATCCACTAGCGGGATACTACGAGCAGTACTTC. Its translation: CSARDPLAGYYEQYF.

The chain carries TRBV12-3 or TRBV12-4 and TRBJ2-2, with 11 bases aligning to TRBD1. CDR3 size: 16 residues. V was clipped by 6 bases and J by 3 bases; unmatched bases: 6. CDR3 nucleotides: TGTGCCAGCAGAACGGGGACAGGGGGGGACACCGGGGAGCTGTTTTTT. It translates to CASRTGTGGDTGELFF.

There are a few counts of this clonotype. The chain links TRBV7-2 to TRBJ2-1; D is perhaps TRBD2 (6 bases). Judging by the DNA end, TRBJ2-7 fits better; the J call may be wrong. This CDR3 comprises 13 residues. Germline V gives CDR1 SGHTA, CDR2 FQGNSA. The CDR3 protein is CASSPQRRDEQYF. CDR3 bases: TGTGCCAGCAGCCCCCAGCGGAGGGATGAGCAGTACTTC.

The V gene is TRBV7-2, the J gene TRBJ2-1; D is perhaps TRBD2 (6 bases). The germline V and J ends were trimmed by 3 bases and 3 bases, with 12 bases remaining between them. There are 15 residues in the CDR3. Germline V CDR1 and CDR2: SGHTA, FQGNSA. The CDR3 nucleotides are TGTGCCAGCAGCTTTAAGCGGGCTCACTACAATGAGCAGTTCTTC. The encoded protein is CASSFKRAHYNEQFF.

V usage is TRBV7-9 and J usage is TRBJ2-5, with D perhaps TRBD1 or TRBD2 (5 bases each). Germline V CDR1 and CDR2: SEHNR, FQNEAQ (reference sequence). Trimming took 2 bases from V and 6 from J, leaving 10 bases between them. This CDR3 spans 13 amino acids. CDR3 DNA sequence: TGTGCCAGCAGCTTAATAGAGGGACAGACCCAGTACTTC. Its translation is CASSLIEGQTQYF.

The genes are TRBV6-5 and TRBJ2-3; TRBD2 might be the D (5 bases). Germline V gene data show CDR1 as MNHEY and CDR2 as SVGAGI. This CDR3 has 14 amino acids. The V end was cut by 2 bases, the J end by 4 bases, with 10 bases between. The CDR3 sequence: CASSYRDLADTQYF. The DNA for the CDR3 is TGTGCCAGCAGTTACCGGGATCTTGCAGATACGCAGTATTTT.

V usage is TRBV7-2 and J usage is TRBJ1-6, with 7 nucleotides matching TRBD1. V was pared by 4 bases and J by 3 bases, with 3 bases of the junction left unmatched. This CDR3 region has 15 residues. Germline V lookup: CDR1 SGHTA, CDR2 FQGNSA. The CDR3 nucleotides read TGTGCCAGCAGCTCAGGGACAGTCTATAATTCACCCCTCCACTTT. Its translation: CASSSGTVYNSPLHF. Full variable domain (outside the CDR3, taken from reference TRBV7-2 and TRBJ1-6): GAGVSQSPSNKVTEKGKDVELRCDPISGHTALYWYRQSLGQGLEFLIYFQGNSAPDKSGLPSDRFSAERTGGSVSTLTIQRTQQEDSAVYLCASSSGTVYNSPLHFGNGTRLTVT.

The CDR3 reads CASSGTQGTDTQYF. CDR3 coding DNA: TGTGCCAGCAGCGGCACGCAGGGGACAGATACGCAGTATTTT. This chain joins TRBV7-3 and TRBJ2-3; maybe TRBD1 (6 bases). Trimming took off 5 bases at V and 3 bases at J, with 12 bases between the two ends. Germline V CDR1 and CDR2: SGHTA, FQGTGA. There are 14 residues in the CDR3.

In this sample, this clonotype turned up a few times. The V call is TRBV28, the J call TRBJ1-2; 10 bases align to TRBD1. Looked up from germline, CDR1 is MDHEN and CDR2 is SYDVKM. Germline trimming cut 7 bases from V and 5 bases from J; bases unmatched to any gene: 10. The CDR3 has 15 residues. The chain's CDR3 is CASTWGDRGLYGYTF. In nucleotides, the CDR3 is TGTGCCAGCACATGGGGGGACAGGGGACTTTATGGCTACACCTTC.

This clonotype occurred a few times. The chain couples TRBV20-1 to TRBJ1-2, with D possibly matching TRBD1 (5 bases). CDR3 length equals 14 residues. The V end lost 6 bases, the J end lost 8 bases, and 22 bases lay between the germline ends. Germline CDR1 is DFQATT and CDR2 is SNEGSKA (reference sequence). CDR3 nucleotide sequence: TGCAGTGCCGCCCGCTTGGGGACCGCGGCGGGCTACACCTTC. Translation: CSAARLGTAAGYTF.